These 3 T cell receptor beta chains were all obtained from the same sample, sequenced in a study of T cell responses to AZD1222 COVID-19 vaccine. Sequenced by immunoSEQ multiplex PCR; TCRdb stores in-frame clones only, minus some. The top ten hold about 1.4% of the sample, which has about 97,000 clones, about 86% seen once. The sequenced sample was peripheral blood, obtained on day 0 of AZD1222 vaccination. The source is an adult in good health.

V and J are TRBV9 and TRBJ2-1; D is unresolved. Per germline, CDR1 SGDLS and CDR2 YYNGEE. Trimming cost V 0 bases and J 1 base, with 11 bases left between them. This CDR3 is 16 amino acids long. The CDR3 DNA reads as TGTGCCAGCAGCGTAGATCTGGGCCGATCCTACAATGAGCAGTTCTTC. Amino acid sequence: CASSVDLGRSYNEQFF. The full variable domain, in which reference TRBV9 and TRBJ2-1 provide the parts outside the CDR3, is DSGVTQTPKHLITATGQRVTLRCSPRSGDLSVYWYQQSLDQGLQFLIQYYNGEERAKGNILERFSAQQFPDLHSELNLSSLELGDSALYFCASSVDLGRSYNEQFFGPGTRLTVL.

The chain links TRBV10-3 to TRBJ2-7; TRBD1 matches at 7 bases. V lost 9 bases, J lost 1 base, and 6 bases stayed unmatched. CDR1 and CDR2 (germline): ENHRY, SYGVKD. The CDR3 length is 13 residues. The CDR3 DNA sequence: TGTGCCATGAGGGGGCAGGGGTCCTACGAGCAGTACTTC. It yields the protein CAMRGQGSYEQYF.

This CDR3 is CASSPGTPSRANYGYTF. The CDR3 bases are TGTGCCAGCAGCCCCGGGACACCCTCACGAGCTAACTATGGCTACACCTTC. The rearrangement joins TRBV7-3 to TRBJ1-2, with a weak D call TRBD1 (6 bases). Trimming pared 5 bases from V and 0 bases from J, leaving 19 bases between. Germline-derived CDR1 and CDR2 are SGHTA and FQGTGA. The CDR3 runs to 17 residues.